The sequence of this T cell receptor (beta chain) was determined in a study of T cell responses to AZD1222 COVID-19 vaccine. Across the study: Pooling of second doses given at about 4 or about 12 weeks was done.

Study-level results: Clonal diversity may have been underestimated, and the donors were mostly white British, with more females than males. Baseline testing showed seropositivity in only six AZD1222 recipients. Two AZD1222 administrations were followed by greater Spike-specific TCR breadth and depth.

Points on this clone: Its target is not known.

The CDR3 has 16 residues. The ends lost 5 bases at V and 4 bases at J; junction bases unmatched: 9. Germline V lookup: CDR1 SGHTA, CDR2 FQGNSA. Sequencing used immunoSEQ multiplex PCR; TCRdb keeps in-frame clones, though not all of them. The data show 150,000 or so clones, 94% seen once. This chain uses TRBV7-2 with TRBJ2-2; TRBD2 matches at 8 bases. Sequenced material: peripheral blood, taken on day 0 of AZD1222 vaccination. The clonotype comes from an adult in good health. In DNA form, the CDR3 reads TGTGCCAGCAGCACCTCACTAGCGGAACCCACCGGGGAGCTGTTTTTT. Encoded protein: CASSTSLAEPTGELFF.